This TCR beta chain emerged from a study of blood T cells in healthy people across ages. Notes on the study in general: The study found more naive CD4+ cells and higher diversity in long-lived than aged donors.

Details on this clonotype: Its antigen is undetermined.

Each donor was a healthy Caucasian individual from Russia, aged roughly 6 to 90. This CDR3 region has 12 residues. Per the germline V gene, CDR1 is SQVTM and CDR2 is ANQGSEA. It was with a sample-barcoded 5' primer and a J-beta primer mix that a second PCR of roughly 7 to 12 cycles was run. TCRdb reprocessed the 5' RACE reads via MiXCR and lists one record per CDR3 protein. Here the sample spans around 1,000,000 distinct CDR3 sequences, under 30% being singletons. This same sample was also part of a study on T cells of mothers and their children. Per that study: All extracted RNA went into cDNA synthesis, about 1.4 ug per 15 ul. Reads obtained per mother exceeded 9.5 million TCR beta CDR3 reads, with roughly 3 million obtained per child.

This TCR came from a girl aged 2 to 10 in good health. This chain uses TRBV29-1 with TRBJ1-1, with 9 bases identical to TRBD1. Input material: blood. The CDR3 bases are TGCAGTATGGGGGGGACAGGGCTTGAAGCTTTCTTT. Amino acid sequence: CSMGGTGLEAFF.